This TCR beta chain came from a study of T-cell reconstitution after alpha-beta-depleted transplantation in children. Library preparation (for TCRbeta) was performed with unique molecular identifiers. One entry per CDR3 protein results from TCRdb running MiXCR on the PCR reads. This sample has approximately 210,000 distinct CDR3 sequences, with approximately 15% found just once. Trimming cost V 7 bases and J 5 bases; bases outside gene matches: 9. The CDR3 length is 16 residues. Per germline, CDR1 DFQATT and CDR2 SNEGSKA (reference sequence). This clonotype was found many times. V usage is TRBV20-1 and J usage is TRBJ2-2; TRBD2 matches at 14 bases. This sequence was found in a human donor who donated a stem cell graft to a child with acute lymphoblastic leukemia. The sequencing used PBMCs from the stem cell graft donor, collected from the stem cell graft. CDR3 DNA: TGCAGTGTCCTACCGGGACTAGCGGGAGAAACCGGGGAGCTGTTTTTT. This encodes CSVLPGLAGETGELFF.